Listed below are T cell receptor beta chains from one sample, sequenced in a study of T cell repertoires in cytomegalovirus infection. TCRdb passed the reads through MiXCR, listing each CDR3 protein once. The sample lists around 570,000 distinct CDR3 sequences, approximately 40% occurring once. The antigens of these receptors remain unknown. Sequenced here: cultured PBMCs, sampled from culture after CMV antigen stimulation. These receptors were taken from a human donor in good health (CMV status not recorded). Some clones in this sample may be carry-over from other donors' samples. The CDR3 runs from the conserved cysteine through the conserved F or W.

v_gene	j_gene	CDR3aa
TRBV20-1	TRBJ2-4	CSASGSGGFAKNIQYF
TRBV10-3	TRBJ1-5	CAIRGFNQPQHF
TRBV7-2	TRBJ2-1	CASSRPRTGSYNEQFF
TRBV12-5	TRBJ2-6	CASANSGANVLTF
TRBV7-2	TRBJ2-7	CASGLAGPSYEQYF
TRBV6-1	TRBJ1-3	CASSEALGSGNTIYF
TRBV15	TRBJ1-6	CATSREGGGRNSPLHF
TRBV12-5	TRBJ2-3	CASGLVRGVQYF
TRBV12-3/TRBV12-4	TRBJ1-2	CASKTTGNYGYTF
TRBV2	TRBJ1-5	CASLRDRIDQPQHF
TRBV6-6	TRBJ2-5	CASKVPGAEETQYF
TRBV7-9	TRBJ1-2	CASNLQAAEGYGYTF
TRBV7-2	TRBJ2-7	CASSLVGQGLDEQYF
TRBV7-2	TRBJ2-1	CASSPGLVLAGGNSYNEQFF
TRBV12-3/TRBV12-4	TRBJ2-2	CASSLGDPRLFF
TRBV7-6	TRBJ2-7	CASSSPPGLAASVGSSEQYF
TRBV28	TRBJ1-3	CASSFGYRKPGNTIYF
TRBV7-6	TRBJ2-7	CAGEEQGALGEQYF
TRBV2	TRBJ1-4	CASSGSTVSNEKLFF
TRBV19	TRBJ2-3	CASSPQTGSSTDTQYF
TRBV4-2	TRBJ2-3	CASSLNGGGHTDTQYF
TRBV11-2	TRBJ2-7	CASSSFDRYEQYF
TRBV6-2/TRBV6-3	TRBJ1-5	CASSYTRVNQPQHF
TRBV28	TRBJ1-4	CASSSLTIGLNEKLFF
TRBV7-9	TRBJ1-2	CASSYEVPDSSYTF
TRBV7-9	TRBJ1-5	CASSRGGAGLGGAQHF
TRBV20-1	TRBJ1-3	CSAQRYGGNTIYF
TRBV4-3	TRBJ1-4	CASSHQGYNEKLFF
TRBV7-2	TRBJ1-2	CASSQNKGAGGYTF
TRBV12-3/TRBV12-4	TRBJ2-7	CASSFGEDYEQYF
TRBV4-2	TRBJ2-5	CASSQGENQETQYF
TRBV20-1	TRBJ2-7	CSANFGGGSSYEQYF
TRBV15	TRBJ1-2	CATSKDGQLRGKLF
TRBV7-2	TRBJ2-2	CATIWSDLTGELFF
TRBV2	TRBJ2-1	CASSPRLASNEQFF
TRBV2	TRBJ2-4	CASSPDRGVTPAKNIQYF
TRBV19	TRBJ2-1	CASSIRPGTSGAFYNEQFF
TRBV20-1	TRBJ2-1	CSARFLAGFDEQFF
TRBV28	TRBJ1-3	CASSPVSLDRGGNTIYF
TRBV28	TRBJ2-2	CASSFFRAPNTGELFF
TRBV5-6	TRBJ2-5	CASALVGVGETQYF
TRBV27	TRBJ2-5	CASMGQQETQYF
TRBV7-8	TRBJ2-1	CASSLGQRYNEQFF
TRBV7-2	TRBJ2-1	CASSLLLGEQFF
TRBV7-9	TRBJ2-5	CASSREEETQYF
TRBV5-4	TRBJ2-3	CASSLAPSSGGIRTQYF
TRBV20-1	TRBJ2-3	CSGTGAWGMGQYF
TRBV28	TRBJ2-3	CASRLDRGLSDTQYF
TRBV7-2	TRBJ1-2	CASSYRDLGGYTF
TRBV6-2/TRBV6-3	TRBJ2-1	CASREQGDSSEQFF
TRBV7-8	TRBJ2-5	CASSQGPQETQYF
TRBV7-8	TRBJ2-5	CASSQKLIPKETQYF
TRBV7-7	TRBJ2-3	CASSQRGITDTQYF
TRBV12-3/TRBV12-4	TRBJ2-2	CASSLFRDGTGELFF
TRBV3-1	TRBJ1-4	CASSTGGNEKLFF